These T cell receptor beta chains were read from a single sample in a study of beta chain features in type 1 diabetes. Method: immunoSEQ multiplex PCR; TCRdb's copy keeps in-frame clones and lacks some. There are about 340,000 clones in the sample; about a tenth occur only once, and around 1% lies in the top ten. The specimen sequenced was central memory CD4+ T cells from blood. The receptor source for this set is a man aged 25 to 40 with type 1 diabetes. The CDR3 runs from the conserved cysteine through the conserved F or W. D genes are given only for firm matches. Only some rows state a clone size, as once, few, many or a class for expanded clones.

CDR3: CASAKGGSSYNEQFF
DNA: TGTGCCAGCGCTAAGGGAGGGAGCTCCTACAATGAGCAGTTCTTC
V: TRBV7-2
J: TRBJ2-1
size: .
D: TRBD2

CDR3: CASSEARGGVEKLFF
DNA: TGTGCCAGCAGTGAAGCTAGGGGGGGAGTTGAAAAACTGTTTTTT
V: TRBV6-1
J: TRBJ1-4
size: .
D: .

CDR3: CASSISGQGVNIQYF
DNA: TGTGCCAGTAGTATCTCGGGTCAGGGCGTAAACATTCAGTACTTC
V: TRBV19
J: TRBJ2-4
size: .
D: .

CDR3: CASSSAGTGYTEAFF
DNA: TGTGCCAGCAGCTCCGCCGGGACAGGGTACACTGAAGCTTTCTTT
V: TRBV28
J: TRBJ1-1
size: few
D: TRBD1

CDR3: CASSLYGRETDTQYF
DNA: TGTGCCAGCAGTTTATATGGCAGGGAGACAGATACGCAGTATTTT
V: TRBV27
J: TRBJ2-3
size: few
D: .

CDR3: CASSLAADSYNEQFF
DNA: TGCGCCAGCAGCTTGGCCGCCGACAGCTACAATGAGCAGTTCTTC
V: TRBV5-1
J: TRBJ2-1
size: .
D: .

CDR3: CASSQESAQGGGYTF
DNA: TGTGCCAGCAGCCAAGAAAGCGCACAGGGTGGTGGCTACACCTTC
V: TRBV4-2
J: TRBJ1-2
size: many
D: .

CDR3: CASSSGNSVYEQYF
DNA: TGCGCCAGCAGCTCGGGAAACAGCGTATACGAGCAGTACTTC
V: TRBV5-1
J: TRBJ2-7
size: few
D: .

CDR3: CASSQERRGDTQYF
DNA: TGCGCCAGCAGCCAAGAAAGGAGGGGAGATACGCAGTATTTT
V: TRBV4-3
J: TRBJ2-3
size: few
D: .

CDR3: CASSFKGANVLTF
DNA: TGTGCCAGCAGTTTTAAGGGGGCCAACGTCCTGACTTTC
V: TRBV27
J: TRBJ2-6
size: few
D: .

CDR3: CASSQDPGANEQFF
DNA: TGCGCCAGCAGCCAAGACCCAGGGGCAAATGAGCAGTTCTTC
V: TRBV4-3
J: TRBJ2-1
size: .
D: .

CDR3: CASSVSGRNTEAFF
DNA: TGTGCCAGCTCAGTCTCCGGGCGGAACACTGAAGCTTTCTTT
V: TRBV18
J: TRBJ1-1
size: .
D: .

CDR3: CASSQDPGSLAKNIQYF
DNA: TGCGCCAGCAGCCAAGATCCAGGGTCACTAGCCAAAAACATTCAGTACTTC
V: TRBV4-1
J: TRBJ2-4
size: .
D: .

CDR3: CASSSVDGVSGNIQYF
DNA: TGTGCCAGTAGCAGCGTTGACGGGGTATCAGGGAACATTCAGTACTTC
V: TRBV19
J: TRBJ2-4
size: .
D: .

CDR3: CASSARSFTGNTIYF
DNA: TGTGCCAGCAGCGCTAGATCCTTCACTGGAAACACCATATATTTT
V: TRBV9
J: TRBJ1-3
size: few
D: .

CDR3: CASSPGLAVGAQYF
DNA: TGTGCCAGCAGTCCGGGACTAGCGGTAGGGGCCCAGTACTTC
V: TRBV6-5
J: TRBJ2-5
size: few
D: TRBD2

CDR3: CASSVAPGHEQYF
DNA: TGTGCCAGCAGCGTGGCGCCGGGGCACGAGCAGTACTTC
V: TRBV9
J: TRBJ2-7
size: few
D: .

CDR3: CASSPRTDQETQYF
DNA: TGTGCCAGCAGCCCTCGGACAGATCAAGAGACCCAGTACTTC
V: TRBV7-2
J: TRBJ2-5
size: once
D: .

CDR3: CSVEFDRVGRDEAFF
DNA: TGCAGCGTTGAATTTGACAGGGTTGGGAGAGATGAAGCTTTCTTT
V: TRBV29-1
J: TRBJ1-1
size: .
D: TRBD1

CDR3: CASSFGQGNSPLHF
DNA: TGTGCCAGCAGCTTTGGGCAGGGCAATTCACCCCTCCACTTT
V: TRBV7-2
J: TRBJ1-6
size: few
D: .

CDR3: CASSYSEGTYNEQFF
DNA: TGTGCCAGCAGCTATTCAGAGGGTACCTACAATGAGCAGTTCTTC
V: TRBV11-2
J: TRBJ2-1
size: .
D: .

CDR3: CASSPGEASNQPQHF
DNA: TGTGCCAGCAGTCCAGGGGAGGCTAGCAATCAGCCCCAGCATTTT
V: TRBV2
J: TRBJ1-5
size: .
D: .

CDR3: CASSPIDGKRHEQFF
DNA: TGTGCCAGTAGTCCGATAGACGGGAAGAGGCATGAGCAGTTCTTC
V: TRBV19
J: TRBJ2-1
size: few
D: .

CDR3: CAWSGGDSNEKLFF
DNA: TGTGCCTGGAGTGGAGGTGACAGTAATGAAAAACTGTTTTTT
V: TRBV30
J: TRBJ1-4
size: few
D: .

CDR3: CASKRDRDATEAFF
DNA: TGCGCCAGCAAGCGGGACAGGGATGCCACTGAAGCTTTCTTT
V: TRBV5-1
J: TRBJ1-1
size: few
D: TRBD1

CDR3: CASSPPSSYEQYF
DNA: TGTGCCAGCAGCCCCCCGTCCTCCTACGAGCAGTACTTC
V: TRBV4-2
J: TRBJ2-7
size: few
D: .

CDR3: CASTVGSDGSPLHF
DNA: TGTGCCAGCACGGTGGGGTCAGATGGTTCACCCCTCCACTTT
V: TRBV7-2
J: TRBJ1-6
size: few
D: .

CDR3: CASSLQLAGPNNEQFF
DNA: TGTGCCAGCAGCTTACAACTAGCGGGGCCTAACAATGAGCAGTTCTTC
V: TRBV5-4
J: TRBJ2-1
size: .
D: TRBD2

CDR3: CASSFGTSGEEQFF
DNA: TGTGCCAGCAGCTTCGGGACTAGCGGGGAGGAGCAGTTCTTC
V: TRBV5-4
J: TRBJ2-1
size: few
D: TRBD2